The T cell receptor (beta chain) under discussion was sequenced for a study of blood T cell repertoires in COVID-19 (dated by TCRdb to 2018 to 2020). As for the study more broadly: The collaborator samples originated in the United States, Italy and Spain and spanned the acute and convalescent phases of COVID-19. The repertoires were made available in a free public database intended to serve as a resource for research on the immune response to SARS-CoV-2. A de-identified subject ID, COVID-19 status, age in years and sex were almost always included in the sample metadata. The samples were drawn from two sources: the first 160 participants of the ongoing ImmuneRACE study, and over 950 subjects contributed by 6 global collaborators. The dataset comprised deeply sampled blood TCRbeta repertoires from subjects exposed to, actively infected with, or recovered from COVID-19. The prospective study material was composed of cDNA or gDNA derived from T cells, B-cell-depleted T cells, or PBMCs. Where available, HLA class I and class II types were taken from metadata supplied by the sample provider and were not determined by assay-based typing.

Findings and caveats that apply to the study as a whole: How much clinical and demographic metadata was included differed by source and by participant, and the metadata was provided uncurated.

To note about this clone: Which antigen it targets is not known. No base quality values were provided; no much bigger clone lies one nucleotide off.

Looking up the germline V gene yields CDR1 MGHRA and CDR2 YSYEKL. Ends trimmed: V by 3 bases, J by 5 bases; bases unmatched to a gene: 8. The CDR3, from cysteine to phenylalanine, totals 16 residues. Only CDR3 DNA remains: 48 bases, in frame from the first base. The collaborating institutions used their own protocols to collect whole blood in K2EDTA tubes. For TCRbeta analysis, collaborators shipped samples in one of three forms: frozen whole blood, isolated PBMCs, or DNA extracted from either of those sample types. The immunoSEQ Assay, a bias-controlled multiplex PCR, was used to amplify TCRbeta CDR3 regions from genomic DNA. On the study's bioinformatics: The number of nucleated cells in each sample was estimated from the amplification of reference gene primers within the assay. To quantify the absolute abundance of each unique TCRbeta CDR3 rearrangement, sequence reads were collapsed and filtered. Productive Simpson clonality was computed per sample as the square root of Simpson's diversity index over productive rearrangements. TCRdb stores this immuneACCESS table with in-frame sequences only. Part of the clones is absent; in the studies checked, under half of the shortfall reflects unresolved V genes, and no reason is known for the rest. That table is the source of V, J and clone size, and D and trimming were worked out from the DNA. This sample holds approximately 150,000 clones; 84% were observed only once. Together, the top ten hold about 7% of the sample.

Sequencing was carried out using peripheral blood. This sequence originates from a woman aged 45 to 65 in a cohort sampled during active or convalescent COVID-19. The rearranged segments are TRBV4-1 and TRBJ2-1; 9 of the junction bases match TRBD2. The sequenced DNA is TGCGCCAGCAGCCATATAAGCGGGGGGCCCAACAATGAGCAGTTCTTC. Its coded protein is CASSHISGGPNNEQFF.